The rows below give T cell receptor beta chains drawn from one sample of a study of T cells in Graves' hyperthyroidism and ophthalmopathy. TCRdb itself ran the multiplex PCR reads through MiXCR, one entry per CDR3 protein. The sample records about 640,000 distinct CDR3 sequences, roughly 15% being singletons. Sample: blood. Receptors originate from a woman aged 45-59 years with Graves' ophthalmopathy. Both conserved end residues are part of each CDR3. The order of the fields is V gene, J gene, D gene, CDR3 protein. The D gene is left open where the match is weak.

TRBV29-1	TRBJ1-1	-	CSVAGQTNTEAFF
TRBV7-2	TRBJ2-5	-	CASSSGAETQYF
TRBV18	TRBJ1-2	TRBD1	CASSPSGTGVLYGYTF
TRBV2	TRBJ1-1	-	CANGGRRTSQIWNTEAFF
TRBV29-1	TRBJ1-2	TRBD1	CSVEDLRYRGLNYGYTF
TRBV29-1	TRBJ2-7	TRBD1	CSVVGRGQGLRYEQYF
TRBV12-3/TRBV12-4	TRBJ1-5	-	CASSLIGIWQPQHF
TRBV2	TRBJ2-7	TRBD2	CASRFLAGVSSYEQYF
TRBV12-3/TRBV12-4	TRBJ2-3	-	CASSFMRALRTDTQYF
TRBV7-2	TRBJ2-1	-	CASSLVWGGTGVNEQFF
TRBV20-1	TRBJ1-5	-	CSARGFGDLSNQPQHF
TRBV7-8	TRBJ2-7	-	CASSLVDLANEQYF
TRBV6-2/TRBV6-3	TRBJ1-5	TRBD1	CASRDGQGWQPQHF
TRBV30	TRBJ2-3	TRBD2	CAWTLAGVDTQYF
TRBV28	TRBJ2-7	-	CASSSGQVIYEQYF
TRBV9	TRBJ2-1	-	CASSLDGAVYNEQFF
TRBV18	TRBJ1-1	-	CASSPQNSIEAFF
TRBV7-6	TRBJ2-3	TRBD1	CASSLTWTGPETDTQYF
TRBV7-3	TRBJ2-3	-	CASSLTRTTDTQYF
TRBV12-3/TRBV12-4	TRBJ1-1	-	CASSLSRERTEAFF
TRBV4-1	TRBJ2-7	-	CASSPGETSYEQYF
TRBV28	TRBJ2-4	TRBD2	CASSFVGGRAGDGAKNIQYF
TRBV5-5	TRBJ2-1	-	CASSSSPSEGPGNEQFF
TRBV6-1	TRBJ1-3	-	CASALQGVSGNTIYF
TRBV28	TRBJ2-2	TRBD1	CASRNRGLDTGELFF
TRBV27	TRBJ2-7	TRBD1	CASSSGTGGTTTYEQYF
TRBV10-3	TRBJ1-2	-	CAIEEGNYGYTF
TRBV29-1	TRBJ2-5	-	CSVEGGETQYF
TRBV29-1	TRBJ2-1	-	CSVRLFGTHEQFF
TRBV6-1	TRBJ2-1	TRBD2	CASRPGLAGGYNEQFF
TRBV20-1	TRBJ2-3	TRBD2	CSAPAGGGASTDTQYF
TRBV20-1	TRBJ1-4	TRBD1	CSGKGTANEKLFF
TRBV10-3	TRBJ1-1	TRBD1	CAIRNRGEDTEAFF
TRBV6-6	TRBJ1-1	-	CASSYSRRKKMNTEAFF
TRBV20-1	TRBJ2-1	-	CSASAGRQYNEQFF
TRBV6-5	TRBJ1-1	-	CASSYGTENTEAFF
TRBV2	TRBJ1-1	-	CASSVTKGTAEAFF
TRBV13	TRBJ1-5	-	CASSFSPGLRGNQPQHF
TRBV4-3	TRBJ1-2	-	CASSQDIGGTYGYTF
TRBV24-1	TRBJ2-3	TRBD1	CATSDRGQGQADTQYF
TRBV28	TRBJ2-1	-	CASSSPGQASLGQFF